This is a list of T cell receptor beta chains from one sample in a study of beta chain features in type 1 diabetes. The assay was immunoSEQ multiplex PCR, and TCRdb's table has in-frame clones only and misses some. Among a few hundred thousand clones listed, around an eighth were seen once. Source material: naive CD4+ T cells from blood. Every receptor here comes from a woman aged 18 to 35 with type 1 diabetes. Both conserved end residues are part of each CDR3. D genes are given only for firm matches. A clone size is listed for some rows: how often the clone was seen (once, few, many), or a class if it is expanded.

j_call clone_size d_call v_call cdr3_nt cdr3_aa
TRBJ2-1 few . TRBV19 TGTGCCAGTAGTATAGCCCAACACCGGCCGGGCTACAATGAGCAGTTCTTC CASSIAQHRPGYNEQFF
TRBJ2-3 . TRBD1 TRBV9 TGTGCCAGCAGCACGAGGACAGGGAGAACCACAGATACGCAGTATTTT CASSTRTGRTTDTQYF
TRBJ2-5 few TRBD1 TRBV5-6 TGTGCCAGCACCCCCACGGTGGGACAGGGGTCCCAAGAGACCCAGTACTTC CASTPTVGQGSQETQYF
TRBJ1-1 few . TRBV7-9 TGTGCCAGCAGCTCCCGACAAAGGGGCACTGAAGCTTTCTTT CASSSRQRGTEAFF
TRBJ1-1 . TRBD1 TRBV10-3 TGTGCCATCAGTGATGGAACCGGGACAGTGAACACTGAAGCTTTCTTT CAISDGTGTVNTEAFF
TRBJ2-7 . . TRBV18 TGTGCCAGCTCACAGGACTCTGCGTCCCACGAGCAGTACTTC CASSQDSASHEQYF
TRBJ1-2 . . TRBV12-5 TGTGCTAGTGGTTTGGCCGAAAAAGTCCCCGGGGGACCTGGGGGCTACACCTTC CASGLAEKVPGGPGGYTF
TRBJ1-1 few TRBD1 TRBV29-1 TGCAGCGGTGTAGACAGGGTGGGTACTGAAGCTTTCTTT CSGVDRVGTEAFF
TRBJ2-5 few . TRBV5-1 TGCGCCAGCAGCTTGGATAATGAAGAGACCCAGTACTTC CASSLDNEETQYF
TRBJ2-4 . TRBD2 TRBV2 TGTGCCAGCAGCGTCGGGGGGGGAGCCCTAGCCAAAAACATTCAGTACTTC CASSVGGGALAKNIQYF
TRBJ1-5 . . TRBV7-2 TGTGCCAGCAGCTTAGTGAGCAGGGGAGGGAATCAGCCCCAGCATTTT CASSLVSRGGNQPQHF
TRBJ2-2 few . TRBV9 TGTGCCAGCAGCGTACGGTCAGAAGGGAGCCGGGGGGAGCTGTTTTTT CASSVRSEGSRGELFF
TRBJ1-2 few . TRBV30 TGTGCCTGGGGCTTAACAGGGAGCTATGGCTACACCTTC CAWGLTGSYGYTF
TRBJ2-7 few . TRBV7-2 TGTGCCAGCAGCTTAAGGACTGGTGGGAGCTCCTACGAGCAGTACTTC CASSLRTGGSSYEQYF
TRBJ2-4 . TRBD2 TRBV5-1 TGCGCCAGCAGCTTGGAAGGGAGGGACATTCAGTACTTC CASSLEGRDIQYF
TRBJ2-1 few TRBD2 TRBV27 TGTGCCAGCAGTCTCCTTCTAGCGGGAGTTATATGGGAGCAGTTCTTC CASSLLLAGVIWEQFF
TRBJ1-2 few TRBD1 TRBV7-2 TGTGCCAGCAGCCCCGGGACAGATAAAGCTAACTATGGCTACACCTTC CASSPGTDKANYGYTF
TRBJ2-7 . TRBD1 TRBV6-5 TGTGCCAGCAGCCTGGGACAGCTTAGCTCCTACGAGCAGTACTTC CASSLGQLSSYEQYF
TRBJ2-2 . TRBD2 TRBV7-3 TGTGCCAGCAGCTTAATAGCGGGAATGGTTCCCGGGGAGCTGTTTTTT CASSLIAGMVPGELFF
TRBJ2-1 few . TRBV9 TGTGCCAGCAGCGTAGCAGGCGTCTCCTACAATGAGCAGTTCTTC CASSVAGVSYNEQFF
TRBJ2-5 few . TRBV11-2 TGTGCCAGCAGCTTATCAGAGGGGGCGGGAAATCAAGAGACCCAGTACTTC CASSLSEGAGNQETQYF
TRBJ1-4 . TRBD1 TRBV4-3 TGCGCCAGCAGCCAAGATCCGGGACAGCCTAATGAAAAACTGTTTTTT CASSQDPGQPNEKLFF
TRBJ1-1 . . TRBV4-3 TGCGCCAGCAGCCCCCGACAGCACATGAACACTGAAGCTTTCTTT CASSPRQHMNTEAFF
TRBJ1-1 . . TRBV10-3 TGTGCCATCAGTGAACAGGTTTTGAACACTGAAGCTTTCTTT CAISEQVLNTEAFF
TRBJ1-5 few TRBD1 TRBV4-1 TGCGCCAGCAGCCAAGAAAATATACCGGGACAGAAGAATCAGCCCCAGCATTTT CASSQENIPGQKNQPQHF
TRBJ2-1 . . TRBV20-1 TGCAGTGCTAGCGGTAACAATGAGCAGTTCTTC CSASGNNEQFF
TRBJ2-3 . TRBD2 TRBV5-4 TGTGCCAGCAGCGTGACCTTGACTAGCGGGGGAGCCACAGATACGCAGTATTTT CASSVTLTSGGATDTQYF
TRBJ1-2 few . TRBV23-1 TGCGCCAGCAGTAAAGGACAGCCCTTTAACTATGGCTACACCTTC CASSKGQPFNYGYTF
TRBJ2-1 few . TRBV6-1 TGTGCCAGCACCAGCTACAATGAGCAGTTCTTC CASTSYNEQFF